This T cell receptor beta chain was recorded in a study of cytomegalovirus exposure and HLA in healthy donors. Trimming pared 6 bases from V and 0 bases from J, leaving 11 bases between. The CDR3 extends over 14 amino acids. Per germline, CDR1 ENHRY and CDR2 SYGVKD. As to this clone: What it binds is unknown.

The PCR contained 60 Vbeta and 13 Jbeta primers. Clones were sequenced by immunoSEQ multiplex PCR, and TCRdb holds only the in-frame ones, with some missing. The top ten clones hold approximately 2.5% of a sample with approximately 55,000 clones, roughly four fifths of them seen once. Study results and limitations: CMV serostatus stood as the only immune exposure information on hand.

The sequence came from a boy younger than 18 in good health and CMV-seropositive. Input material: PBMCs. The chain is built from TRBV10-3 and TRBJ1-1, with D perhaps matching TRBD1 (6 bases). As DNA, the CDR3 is TGTGCCATCAGGGGGGGGGCCTTGAACACTGAAGCTTTCTTT. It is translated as CAIRGGALNTEAFF.